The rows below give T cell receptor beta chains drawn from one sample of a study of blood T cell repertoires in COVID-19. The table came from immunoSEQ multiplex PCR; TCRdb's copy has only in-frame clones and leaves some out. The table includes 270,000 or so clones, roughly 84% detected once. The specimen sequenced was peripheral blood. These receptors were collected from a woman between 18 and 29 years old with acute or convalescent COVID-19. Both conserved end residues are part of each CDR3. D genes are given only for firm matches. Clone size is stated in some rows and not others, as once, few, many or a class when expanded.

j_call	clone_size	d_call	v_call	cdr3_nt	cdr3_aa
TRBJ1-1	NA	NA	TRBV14	TGTGCCAGCAGCCAATGGCACGGGGGGGTGAACACTGAAGCTTTCTTT	CASSQWHGGVNTEAFF
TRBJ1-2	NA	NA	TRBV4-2	TGTGCCAGCAGCCAAGGGCCTGGAGGTTATGGCTACACCTTC	CASSQGPGGYGYTF
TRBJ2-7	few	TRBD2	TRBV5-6	TGTGCCAGCAGCTTGTCGAGACTAGCGGGCATCTCCTACGAGCAGTACTTC	CASSLSRLAGISYEQYF
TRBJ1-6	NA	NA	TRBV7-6	TGTGCCAGCAGCCCCGGGCCGGGGGGCGGTAATTCACCCCTCCACTTT	CASSPGPGGGNSPLHF
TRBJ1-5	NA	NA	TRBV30	TGTGCCTGGAACAGGGTGGATCAGCCCCAGCATTTT	CAWNRVDQPQHF
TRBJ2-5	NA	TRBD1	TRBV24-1	TGTGCCACCAGGTCCCACGGGACAGGTGAAGAGACCCAGTACTTC	CATRSHGTGEETQYF
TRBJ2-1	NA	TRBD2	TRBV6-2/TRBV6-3	TGTGCCAGCAGTTACTCGAGACTAGCGGGCCGCCCCTACAATGAGCAGTTCTTC	CASSYSRLAGRPYNEQFF
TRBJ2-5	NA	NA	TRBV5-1	TGCGCCAGCAGCTTGGAGGCAGCGGATATTCAAGAGACCCAGTACTTC	CASSLEAADIQETQYF
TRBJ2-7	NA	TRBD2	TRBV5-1	TGCGCCAGCAGCTTGGGGACTAGCTTCGACGAGCAGTACTTC	CASSLGTSFDEQYF
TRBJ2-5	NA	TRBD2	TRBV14	TGTGCCAGCAGCCCTAGGACTAGCGGGACCCAGTACTTC	CASSPRTSGTQYF
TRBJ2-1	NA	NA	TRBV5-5	TGTGCCAGCAGCTTGATCCCGCCAGGGCTAGATGGGTACAATGAGCAGTTCTTC	CASSLIPPGLDGYNEQFF
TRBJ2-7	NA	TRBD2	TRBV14	TGTGCCAGCAGAGAAGCGGGGGACTACGAGCAGTACTTC	CASREAGDYEQYF
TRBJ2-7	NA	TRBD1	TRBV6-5	TGTGCCAGTCCCCTCACCGGGACAGGGAACTACGAGCAGTACTTC	CASPLTGTGNYEQYF
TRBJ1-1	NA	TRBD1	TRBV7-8	TGTGCCAGCAGCCCTAGACCAGGGGGCACTGAAGCTTTCTTT	CASSPRPGGTEAFF
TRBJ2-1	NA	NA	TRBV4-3	TGCGCCAGCAGCCGGGCGAGCGGCTTCTCCTACAATGAGCAGTTCTTC	CASSRASGFSYNEQFF
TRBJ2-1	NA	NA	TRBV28	TGTGCCAGCGGAAACCGGGACTTCTCCTACAATGAGCAGTTCTTC	CASGNRDFSYNEQFF
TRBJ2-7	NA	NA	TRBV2	TGTGCCAGCAGTTATCTTAGCTCCTACGAGCAGTACTTC	CASSYLSSYEQYF
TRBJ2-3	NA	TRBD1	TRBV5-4	TGTGCCAGCAGCCCAGACCCGGGACAGGGGGCAACAGATACGCAGTATTTT	CASSPDPGQGATDTQYF
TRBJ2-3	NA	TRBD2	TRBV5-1	TGCGCCAGCAGCTTCCTAGCGGGGAGCACAGATACGCAGTATTTT	CASSFLAGSTDTQYF
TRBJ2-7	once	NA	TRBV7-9	TGTGCCAGCAGCTCTACCCTTTGGTCTTACGAGCAGTACTTC	CASSSTLWSYEQYF
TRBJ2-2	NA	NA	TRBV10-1	TGCGCCAGCAGTGGTCGGCTGGGCGCCGGGGAGCTGTTTTTT	CASSGRLGAGELFF
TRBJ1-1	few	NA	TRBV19	TGTGCCAGTAGTATAGATCTAAGGGGTTCCGGGCGAGCTTTCTTT	CASSIDLRGSGRAFF